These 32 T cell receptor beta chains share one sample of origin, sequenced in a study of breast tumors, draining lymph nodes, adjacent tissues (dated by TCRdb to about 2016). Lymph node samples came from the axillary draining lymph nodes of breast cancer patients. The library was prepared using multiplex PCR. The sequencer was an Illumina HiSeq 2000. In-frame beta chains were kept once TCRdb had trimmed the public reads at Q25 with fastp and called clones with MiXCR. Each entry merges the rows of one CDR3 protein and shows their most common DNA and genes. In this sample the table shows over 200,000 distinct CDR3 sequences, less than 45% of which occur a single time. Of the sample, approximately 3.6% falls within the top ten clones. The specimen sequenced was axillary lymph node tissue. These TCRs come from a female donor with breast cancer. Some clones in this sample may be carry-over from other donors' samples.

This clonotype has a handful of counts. The CDR3: CASRPSSAGGSTDTQYF. The CDR3 DNA reads as TGTGCCAGCAGACCTAGCAGCGCTGGAGGTTCCACAGATACGCAGTATTTT. The chain couples TRBV28 to TRBJ2-3, with D tentatively TRBD2 (5 bases). The CDR3 has 17 amino acids. V was clipped by 6 bases and J by 2 bases, with 21 bases between them. The germline V gene encodes CDR1 MDHEN and CDR2 SYDVKM.

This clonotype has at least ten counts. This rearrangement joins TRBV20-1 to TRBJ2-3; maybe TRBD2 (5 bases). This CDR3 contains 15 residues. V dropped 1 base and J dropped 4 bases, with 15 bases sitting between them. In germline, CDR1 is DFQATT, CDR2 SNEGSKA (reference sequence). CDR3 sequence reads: CSARGRLGNADTQYF. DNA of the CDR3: TGCAGTGCTAGAGGGAGGTTGGGGAACGCAGATACGCAGTATTTT.

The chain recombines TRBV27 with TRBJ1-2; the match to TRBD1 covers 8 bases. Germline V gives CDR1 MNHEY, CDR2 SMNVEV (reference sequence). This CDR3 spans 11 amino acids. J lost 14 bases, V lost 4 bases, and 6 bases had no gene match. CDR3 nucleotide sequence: TGTGCCAGCAGTTCCGACAGGGGCTGGACCTTC. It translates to CASSSDRGWTF.

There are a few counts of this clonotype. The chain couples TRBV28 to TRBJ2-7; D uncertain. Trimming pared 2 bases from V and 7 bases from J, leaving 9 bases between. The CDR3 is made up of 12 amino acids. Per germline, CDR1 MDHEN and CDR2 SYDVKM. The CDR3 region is CASSLGIGEQYF. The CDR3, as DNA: TGTGCCAGCAGTTTAGGAATAGGGGAGCAGTACTTC. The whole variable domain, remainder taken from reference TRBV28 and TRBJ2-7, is DVKVTQSSRYLVKRTGEKVFLECVQDMDHENMFWYRQDPGLGLRLIYFSYDVKMKEKGDIPEGYSVSREKKERFSLILESASTNQTSMYLCASSLGIGEQYFGPGTRLTVT.

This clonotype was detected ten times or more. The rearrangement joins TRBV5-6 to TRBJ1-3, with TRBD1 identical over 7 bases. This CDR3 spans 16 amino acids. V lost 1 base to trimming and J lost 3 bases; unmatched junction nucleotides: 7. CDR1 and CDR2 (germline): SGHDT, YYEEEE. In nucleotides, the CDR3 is TGTGCCAGCAGCTTGTTTGACAGGGCAGTTGGAAACACCATATATTTT. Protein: CASSLFDRAVGNTIYF.

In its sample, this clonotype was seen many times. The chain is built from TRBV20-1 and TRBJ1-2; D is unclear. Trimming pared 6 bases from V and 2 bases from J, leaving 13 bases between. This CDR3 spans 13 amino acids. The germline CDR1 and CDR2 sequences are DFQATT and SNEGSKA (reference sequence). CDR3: CSATVGRNYGYTF. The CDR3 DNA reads TGCAGTGCCACGGTCGGGCGGAACTATGGCTACACCTTC.

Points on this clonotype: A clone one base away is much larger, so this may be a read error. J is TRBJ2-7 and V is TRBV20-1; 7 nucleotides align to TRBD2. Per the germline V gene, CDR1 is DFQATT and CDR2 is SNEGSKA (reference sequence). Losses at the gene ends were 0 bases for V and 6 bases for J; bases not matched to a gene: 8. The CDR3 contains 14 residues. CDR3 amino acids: CSARDNSGNSEQYF. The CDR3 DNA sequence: TGCAGTGCTAGAGATAACAGCGGGAACTCCGAGCAGTACTTC.

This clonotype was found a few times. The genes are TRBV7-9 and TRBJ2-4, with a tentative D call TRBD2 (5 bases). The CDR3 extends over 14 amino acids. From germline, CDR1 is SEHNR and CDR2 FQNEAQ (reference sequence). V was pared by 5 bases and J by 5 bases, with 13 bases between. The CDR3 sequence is CASSQADRENIQYF. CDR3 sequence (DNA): TGTGCCAGCAGCCAAGCGGACCGGGAAAACATTCAGTACTTC.

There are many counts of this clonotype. This CDR3 reads CASSEAGRGNEQYF. CDR3 nucleotide sequence: TGTGCCAGCAGTGAAGCAGGCAGGGGAAACGAGCAGTACTTC. This rearrangement joins TRBV2 to TRBJ2-7; D possibly corresponds to TRBD1 (6 bases). Germline V gene data show CDR1 as SNHLY and CDR2 as FYNNEI. CDR3 length equals 14 residues. V gave up 0 bases and J gave up 5 bases, with 11 bases separating them.

The CDR3 DNA is TGCGCCAGCTCCGGGGCCCGGGGTATTCAGTACTTC. Translating it yields CASSGARGIQYF. The chain uses TRBV5-1 and TRBJ2-4; D assignment may be TRBD1 or TRBD2 (5 bases each). V was pared by 7 bases and J by 10 bases, with 15 bases between. Germline lookup yields CDR1 SGHRS and CDR2 YFSETQ. This CDR3 is built from 12 residues.

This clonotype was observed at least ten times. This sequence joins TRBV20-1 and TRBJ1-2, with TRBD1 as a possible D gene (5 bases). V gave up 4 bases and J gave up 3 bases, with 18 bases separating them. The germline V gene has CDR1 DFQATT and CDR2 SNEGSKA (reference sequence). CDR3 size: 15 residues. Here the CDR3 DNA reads TGCAGTGCTAAAGAGCGGCCAAGGGGATACTATGGCTACACCTTC. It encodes CSAKERPRGYYGYTF.

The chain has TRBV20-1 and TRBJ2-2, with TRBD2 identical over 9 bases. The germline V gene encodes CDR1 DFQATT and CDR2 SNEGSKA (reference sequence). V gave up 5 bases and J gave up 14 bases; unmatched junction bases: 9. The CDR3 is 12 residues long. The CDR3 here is CSALAPSGTLFF. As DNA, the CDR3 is TGCAGTGCTCTAGCCCCTAGCGGGACACTGTTTTTT.

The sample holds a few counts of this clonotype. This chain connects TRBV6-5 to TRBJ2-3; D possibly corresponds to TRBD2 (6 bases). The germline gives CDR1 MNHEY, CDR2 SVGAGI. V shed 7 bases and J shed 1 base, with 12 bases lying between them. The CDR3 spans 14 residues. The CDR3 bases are TGTGCCAGCAAACTAGCCCCCGGCACAGATACGCAGTATTTT. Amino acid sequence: CASKLAPGTDTQYF.

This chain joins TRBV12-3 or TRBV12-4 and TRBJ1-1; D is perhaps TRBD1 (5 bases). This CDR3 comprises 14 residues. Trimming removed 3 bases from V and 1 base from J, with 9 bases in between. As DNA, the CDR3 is TGTGCCAGCAGTTTGGGCAGGGAGAACACTGAAGCTTTCTTT. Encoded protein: CASSLGRENTEAFF.

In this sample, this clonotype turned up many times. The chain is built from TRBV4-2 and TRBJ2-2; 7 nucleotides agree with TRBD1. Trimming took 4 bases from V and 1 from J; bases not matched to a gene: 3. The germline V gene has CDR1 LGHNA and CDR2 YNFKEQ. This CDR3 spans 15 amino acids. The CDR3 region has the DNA TGTGCCAGCAGCCTCGGACAGGAGAACACCGGGGAGCTGTTTTTT. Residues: CASSLGQENTGELFF.

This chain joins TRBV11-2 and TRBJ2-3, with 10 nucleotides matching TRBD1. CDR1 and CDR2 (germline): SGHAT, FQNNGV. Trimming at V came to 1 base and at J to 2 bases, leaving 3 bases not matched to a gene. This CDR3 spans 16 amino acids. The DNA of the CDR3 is TGTGCCAGCAGCTTAGCCGGGACAGGGGACACAGATACGCAGTATTTT. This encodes CASSLAGTGDTDTQYF.

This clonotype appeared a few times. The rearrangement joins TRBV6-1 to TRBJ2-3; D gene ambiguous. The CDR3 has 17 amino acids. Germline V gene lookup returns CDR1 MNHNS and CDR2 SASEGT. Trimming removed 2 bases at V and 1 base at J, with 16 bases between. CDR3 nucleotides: TGTGCCAGCAGTGAATACGCCCGAGTTACTGGCACAGATACGCAGTATTTT. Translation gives CASSEYARVTGTDTQYF.

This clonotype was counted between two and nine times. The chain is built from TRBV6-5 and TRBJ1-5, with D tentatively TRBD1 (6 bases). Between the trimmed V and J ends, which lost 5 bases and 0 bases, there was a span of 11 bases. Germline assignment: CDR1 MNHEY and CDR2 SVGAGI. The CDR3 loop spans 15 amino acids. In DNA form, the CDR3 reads TGTGCCAGCAGTCCGAACAGGGTTAGCAATCAGCCCCAGCATTTT. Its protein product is CASSPNRVSNQPQHF.

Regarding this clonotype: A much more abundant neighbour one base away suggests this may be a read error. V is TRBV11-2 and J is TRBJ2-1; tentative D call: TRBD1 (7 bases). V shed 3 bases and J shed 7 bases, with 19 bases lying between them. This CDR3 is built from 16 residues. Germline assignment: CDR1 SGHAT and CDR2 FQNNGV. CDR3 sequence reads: CASSFHTGAAGNEQFF. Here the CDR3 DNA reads TGTGCCAGCAGCTTCCACACAGGGGCCGCGGGAAATGAGCAGTTCTTC.

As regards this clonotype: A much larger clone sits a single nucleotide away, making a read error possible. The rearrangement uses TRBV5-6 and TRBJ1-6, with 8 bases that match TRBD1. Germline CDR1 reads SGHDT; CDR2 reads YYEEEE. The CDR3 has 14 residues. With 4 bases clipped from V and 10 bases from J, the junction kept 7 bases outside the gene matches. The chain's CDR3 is CASSTDRAGSPLHF. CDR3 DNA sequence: TGTGCCAGCAGCACGGACAGGGCCGGATCACCCCTCCACTTT.

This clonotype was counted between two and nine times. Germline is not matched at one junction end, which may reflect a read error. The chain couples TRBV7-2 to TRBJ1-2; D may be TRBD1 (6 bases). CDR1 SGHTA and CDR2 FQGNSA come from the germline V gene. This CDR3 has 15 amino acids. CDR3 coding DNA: TGTGCCAGCAGCGTAACCGGGACAACTAACTATGGCTACCCCTTC. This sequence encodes CASSVTGTTNYGYPF.

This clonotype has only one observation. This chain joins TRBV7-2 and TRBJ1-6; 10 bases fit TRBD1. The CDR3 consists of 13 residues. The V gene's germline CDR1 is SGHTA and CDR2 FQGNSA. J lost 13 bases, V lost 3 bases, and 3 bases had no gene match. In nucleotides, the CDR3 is TGTGCCAGCAGCTTCCAGGACAGGGGGCCCCTCCACTTT. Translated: CASSFQDRGPLHF.

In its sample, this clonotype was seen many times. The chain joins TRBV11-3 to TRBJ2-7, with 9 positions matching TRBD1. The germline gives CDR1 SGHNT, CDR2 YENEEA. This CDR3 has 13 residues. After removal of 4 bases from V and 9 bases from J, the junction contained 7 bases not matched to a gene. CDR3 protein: CASSSGTGRRQYF. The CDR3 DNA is TGTGCCAGCAGCTCGGGGACAGGGCGTAGGCAGTACTTC.

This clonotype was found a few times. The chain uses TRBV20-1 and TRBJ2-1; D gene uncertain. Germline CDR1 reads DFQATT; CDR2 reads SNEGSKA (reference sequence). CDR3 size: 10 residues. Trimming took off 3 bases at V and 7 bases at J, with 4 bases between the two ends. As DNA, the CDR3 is TGCAGTGCTAGGCGAAATGAGCAGTTCTTC. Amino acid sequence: CSARRNEQFF.

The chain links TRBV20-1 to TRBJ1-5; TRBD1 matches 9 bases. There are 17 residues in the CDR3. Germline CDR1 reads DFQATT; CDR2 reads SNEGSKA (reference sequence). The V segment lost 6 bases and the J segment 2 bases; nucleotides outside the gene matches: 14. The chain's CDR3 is CSAQAGQGGFCNQPQHF. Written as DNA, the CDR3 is TGCAGTGCCCAAGCGGGACAGGGTGGTTTTTGCAATCAGCCCCAGCATTTT.

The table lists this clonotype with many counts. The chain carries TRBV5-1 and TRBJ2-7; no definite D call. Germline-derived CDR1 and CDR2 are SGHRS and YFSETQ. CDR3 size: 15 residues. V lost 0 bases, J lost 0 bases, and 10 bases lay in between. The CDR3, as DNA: TGCGCCAGCAGCTTGGACCACCCGATCTCCTACGAGCAGTACTTC. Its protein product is CASSLDHPISYEQYF.

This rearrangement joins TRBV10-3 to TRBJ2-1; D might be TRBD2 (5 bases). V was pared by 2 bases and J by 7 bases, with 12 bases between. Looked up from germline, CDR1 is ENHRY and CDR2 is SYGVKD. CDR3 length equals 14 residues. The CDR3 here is CAISEGASRNEQFF. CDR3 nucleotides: TGTGCCATCAGTGAGGGCGCTAGCAGGAATGAGCAGTTCTTC.

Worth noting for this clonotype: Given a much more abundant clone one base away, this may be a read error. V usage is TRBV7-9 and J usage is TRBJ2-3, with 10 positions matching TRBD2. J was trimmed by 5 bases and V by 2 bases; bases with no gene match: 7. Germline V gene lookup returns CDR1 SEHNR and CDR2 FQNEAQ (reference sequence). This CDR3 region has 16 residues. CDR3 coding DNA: TGTGCCAGCAGCTTATCTAGCGGGGGAGGTATAGATACGCAGTATTTT. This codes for CASSLSSGGGIDTQYF.

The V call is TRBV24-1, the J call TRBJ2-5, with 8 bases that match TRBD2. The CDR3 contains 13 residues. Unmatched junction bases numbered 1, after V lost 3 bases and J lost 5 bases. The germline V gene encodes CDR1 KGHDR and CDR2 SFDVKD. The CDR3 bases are TGTGCCACCAGTGATCGGGGGGGTGAGACCCAGTACTTC. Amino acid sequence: CATSDRGGETQYF.

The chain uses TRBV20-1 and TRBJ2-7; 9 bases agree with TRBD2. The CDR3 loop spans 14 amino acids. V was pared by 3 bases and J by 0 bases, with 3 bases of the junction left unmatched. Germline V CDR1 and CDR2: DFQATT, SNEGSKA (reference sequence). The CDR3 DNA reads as TGCAGTGCTAGTAGCGGGAGCCTCTCCTACGAGCAGTACTTC. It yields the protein CSASSGSLSYEQYF.

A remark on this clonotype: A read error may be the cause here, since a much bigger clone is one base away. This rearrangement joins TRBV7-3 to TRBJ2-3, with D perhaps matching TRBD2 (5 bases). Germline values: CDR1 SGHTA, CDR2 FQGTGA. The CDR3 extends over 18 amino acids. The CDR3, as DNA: TGTGCCAGCAGCCTATTTCCTCCTTCGCGGGTTAGCACACATACGCAGTATTTT. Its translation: CASSLFPPSRVSTHTQYF.

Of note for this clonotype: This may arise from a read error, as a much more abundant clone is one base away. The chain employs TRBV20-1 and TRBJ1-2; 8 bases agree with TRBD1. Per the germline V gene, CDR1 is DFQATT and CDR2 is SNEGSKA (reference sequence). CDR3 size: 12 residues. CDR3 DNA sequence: TGCAGTGCCACCGACAGACCAGGGGGCTCCACCTTC. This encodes CSATDRPGGSTF.